Each of the 20 T cell receptor beta chains below was sequenced from the same sample in a study of blood T cell repertoires in COVID-19. The protocol was immunoSEQ multiplex PCR, while the TCRdb copy is restricted to in-frame clones and leaves out a portion. The table records a few hundred thousand clones, 85% of them present only once. The sequenced sample consisted of PBMCs or T cells enriched from blood (not recorded which). The receptors derive from a woman aged 45-65 years who had recovered from COVID-19.

The V call is TRBV15, the J call TRBJ1-2; no firm D call. The germline V gene has CDR1 LNHNV and CDR2 YYDKDF (reference sequence). Trimming stripped 2 bases from V and 8 bases from J, with 12 bases between. This CDR3 is built from 13 residues. The DNA for the CDR3 is TGTGCCACCAGCAGATTTCAAAACGGGGGCTACACCTTC. Residues: CATSRFQNGGYTF.

This chain connects TRBV4-1 to TRBJ2-1; TRBD1 aligns across 9 bases. Germline values: CDR1 MGHRA, CDR2 YSYEKL. The length of the CDR3 is 15 residues. V lost 4 bases, J lost 4 bases, and 5 bases stayed unmatched. The CDR3 is CASSRGQGTYNEQFF. In DNA form, the CDR3 reads TGCGCCAGCAGCCGAGGACAGGGGACTTACAATGAGCAGTTCTTC.

The chain recombines TRBV19 with TRBJ2-3; 7 positions match TRBD2. Germline CDR1 LNHDA, CDR2 SQIVND (reference sequence). The junction had 2 bases not matched to a gene; V was cut back by 6 bases and J by 2 bases. The CDR3 is 13 residues long. In DNA form, the CDR3 reads TGTGCCAGTAGCGGGACTATCACAGATACGCAGTATTTT. This translates into CASSGTITDTQYF. Full variable domain (missing parts from reference TRBV19 and TRBJ2-3): DGGITQSPKYLFRKEGQNVTLSCEQNLNHDAMYWYRQDPGQGLRLIYYSQIVNDFQKGDIAEGYSVSREKKESFPLTVTSAQKNPTAFYLCASSGTITDTQYFGPGTRLTVL.

The chain has TRBV4-1 and TRBJ1-2, with a tentative D call TRBD1 (5 bases). The V gene's germline CDR1 is MGHRA and CDR2 YSYEKL. The CDR3 consists of 18 residues. The V gene lost 1 base and the J gene lost 4 bases, with 22 bases spanning the gap. CDR3 DNA sequence: TGCGCCAGCAGCCAAGTCTCAGGGAGGGGTAGGAATGGCTATGGCTACACCTTC. As protein: CASSQVSGRGRNGYGYTF.

The J gene is TRBJ1-1, the V gene TRBV9; no clear D gene. Germline V CDR1 and CDR2: SGDLS, YYNGEE. The CDR3 has 18 residues. V gave up 4 bases and J gave up 4 bases, with 26 bases separating them. As DNA, the CDR3 is TGTGCCAGCAGCCGCGTAGTAGAGAGGGAAGTTCGTTTCACTGAAGCTTTCTTT. Translating it yields CASSRVVEREVRFTEAFF.

This clone turned up a few times. This sequence joins TRBV5-1 and TRBJ2-1; D is unresolved. Deletions cut 2 bases from V and 10 bases from J, with 16 bases between. The CDR3 sequence is 14 residues long. The germline CDR1 and CDR2 sequences are SGHRS and YFSETQ. As DNA, the CDR3 is TGCGCCAGCAGCTTTGCTAGAGGCTCCGGGGAGCAGTTCTTC. This translates into CASSFARGSGEQFF.

The chain joins TRBV6-5 to TRBJ1-4; tentative D call: TRBD1 (6 bases). This CDR3 spans 16 amino acids. V lost 0 bases to trimming and J lost 6 bases, with 14 bases between them. The V gene's germline CDR1 is MNHEY and CDR2 SVGAGI. CDR3 DNA sequence: TGTGCCAGCAGTTACTCTTGGACAGCAATTGATGAAAAACTGTTTTTT. Translated: CASSYSWTAIDEKLFF.

The chain is built from TRBV3-1 (or the pseudogene TRBV3-2) and TRBJ2-1, with D unclear. CDR3 size: 14 residues. The V end was cut by 1 base, the J end by 3 bases, with 7 bases between. Germline V gives CDR1 LGHDT, CDR2 YNNKEL (reference sequence). The CDR3 region has the DNA TGTGCCAGCAGCCAAGGCCAGAACTACAATGAGCAGTTCTTC. Translating it yields CASSQGQNYNEQFF.

This chain uses TRBV3-1 (or the pseudogene TRBV3-2) with TRBJ1-1, with D unresolved. Germline CDR1 is LGHDT and CDR2 is YNNKEL (reference sequence). This CDR3 has 13 amino acids. Trimming took 4 bases from V and 2 from J, leaving 8 bases between them. CDR3: CASSRSENTEAFF. The CDR3 DNA reads TGTGCCAGCAGCCGATCAGAAAACACTGAAGCTTTCTTT.

The V gene is TRBV4-1, the J gene TRBJ2-1, with TRBD2 matching 7 bases. Germline lookup yields CDR1 MGHRA and CDR2 YSYEKL. The CDR3 length is 16 residues. With 2 bases clipped from V and 10 bases from J, the junction kept 14 bases outside the gene matches. DNA of the CDR3: TGCGCCAGCAGCCAACCCCCGGGGAGGCGGGGGACCGAGCAGTTCTTC. Protein sequence: CASSQPPGRRGTEQFF.

The chain employs TRBV5-1 and TRBJ1-1, with 11 bases matching TRBD1. V gave up 3 bases and J gave up 4 bases; unmatched junction bases: 8. The CDR3 is 16 amino acids. From germline, CDR1 is SGHRS and CDR2 YFSETQ. The CDR3 nucleotides read TGCGCCAGCAGCTCCGGGACAGGGGGTTATAGCACTGAAGCTTTCTTT. Its translation: CASSSGTGGYSTEAFF. The whole variable domain, filled in from reference TRBV5-1 and TRBJ1-1, reads KAGVTQTPRYLIKTRGQQVTLSCSPISGHRSVSWYQQTPGQGLQFLFEYFSETQRNKGNFPGRFSGRQFSNSRSEMNVSTLELGDSALYLCASSSGTGGYSTEAFFGQGTRLTVV.

The V and J genes are TRBV7-3 and TRBJ1-4, with D hard to call. With 5 bases removed from V and 3 bases from J, the gap between germline ends came to 7 bases. This CDR3 region has 13 residues. Germline assignment: CDR1 SGHTA and CDR2 FQGTGA. The CDR3 DNA sequence: TGTGCCAGCAGCCCCGCGCCTAATGAAAAACTGTTTTTT. Translation gives CASSPAPNEKLFF.

The chain is built from TRBV28 and TRBJ1-1; no reliable D call. With 3 bases removed from V and 7 bases from J, the gap between germline ends came to 9 bases. The CDR3 runs 12 residues. CDR1 and CDR2 from the germline V gene are MDHEN and SYDVKM. The CDR3 region has the DNA TGTGCCAGCAGTTTCCGAGGGATTGAAGCTTTCTTT. Its translation is CASSFRGIEAFF.

This chain connects TRBV4-2 to TRBJ1-5; TRBD1 matches at 9 bases. With 0 bases clipped from V and 7 bases from J, the junction kept 10 bases outside the gene matches. Germline V gene sequence: CDR1 LGHNA, CDR2 YNFKEQ. This CDR3 spans 17 amino acids. The DNA for the CDR3 is TGTGCCAGCAGCCAAGATGTGGACAGGGGCGGACGGCAGCCCCAGCATTTT. Its protein is CASSQDVDRGGRQPQHF.

This rearrangement joins TRBV30 to TRBJ2-7, with TRBD1 identical over 10 bases. The CDR3 length is 14 residues. V gave up 0 bases and J gave up 3 bases; unmatched junction bases: 2. Germline CDR1 and CDR2: GTSNPN and SVGIG (reference sequence). This CDR3 reads CAWSVGQGFYEQYF. As DNA, the CDR3 is TGTGCCTGGAGTGTGGGACAGGGGTTCTACGAGCAGTACTTC. Variable domain in full (rest from reference TRBV30 and TRBJ2-7): SQTIHQWPATLVQPVGSPLSLECTVEGTSNPNLYWYRQAAGRGLQLLFYSVGIGQISSEVPQNLSASRPQDRQFILSSKKLLLSDSGFYLCAWSVGQGFYEQYFGPGTRLTVT.

A remark on this clone: This sample also contains other DNA sequences that code for the same CDR3. The chain carries TRBV12-3 or TRBV12-4 and TRBJ2-7, with TRBD2 as a possible D gene (5 bases). Trimming took 3 bases from V and 4 from J, leaving 10 bases between them. The CDR3 is made up of 13 amino acids. CDR3 region: CASSFGRGYEQYF. The CDR3 coding sequence is TGTGCCAGCAGTTTTGGTCGGGGTTACGAGCAGTACTTC.

This clone was seen only once. Different DNA sequences within this sample yield the same CDR3. V and J are TRBV18 and TRBJ1-5; TRBD1 might be the D (5 bases). The CDR3 is 14 residues long. Per the germline V gene, CDR1 is KGHSH and CDR2 is LQKENI. V lost 3 bases and J lost 1, with 7 bases in between. The CDR3 protein is CASSPRQSNQPQHF. As DNA, the CDR3 is TGTGCCAGCTCACCCCGACAGAGCAATCAGCCCCAGCATTTT.

The chain employs TRBV27 and TRBJ2-1, with D maybe TRBD1 (5 bases). This CDR3 contains 16 residues. From germline, CDR1 is MNHEY and CDR2 SMNVEV (reference sequence). Trimming cost V 3 bases and J 4 bases, with 16 bases left between them. CDR3 sequence: CASSLLGGDSYNEQFF. Written as DNA, the CDR3 is TGTGCCAGCAGTTTGCTAGGCGGAGACAGTTACAATGAGCAGTTCTTC.

The chain is built from TRBV5-1 and TRBJ2-1, with unresolved D. This CDR3 is built from 12 residues. Trimming left V 0 bases short and J 8 bases short, with 6 bases between. CDR1 is SGHRS and CDR2 is YFSETQ in the germline V gene. The chain's CDR3 is CASSLALDEQFF. The CDR3, as DNA: TGCGCCAGCAGCTTGGCCTTAGATGAGCAGTTCTTC.

This clone was detected once. Other DNA sequences in the same sample also yield this CDR3. The chain recombines TRBV18 with TRBJ1-4, with TRBD1 matching 7 bases. There are 13 residues in the CDR3. From germline, CDR1 is KGHSH and CDR2 LQKENI. V trimming: 3 bases; J trimming: 5 bases; junction bases outside the gene matches: 0. The CDR3 protein is CASSPGQNEKLFF. The CDR3 region has the DNA TGTGCCAGCTCACCGGGACAGAATGAAAAACTGTTTTTT.